The text below deals with one T cell receptor (beta chain). No antigen is known for it. These data are taken from a study of T-cell memory formation after mild COVID-19. TCRdb processed the 5' RACE reads anew with MiXCR; each CDR3 protein has one entry. The sample has 150,000 to 200,000 distinct CDR3 sequences; roughly 23% are singletons. Study-wide findings and caveats: CD8+ contracting clones occupied EMRA, while CD4+ ones occupied mainly CM and EM. Pre-infection memory carried some responding clones, suggesting that cross-reactive memory joined. Second-wave clones peaking on day 37 lacked confirmed SARS-CoV-2 specificity. Clones contracting across day 15 to 85 had a balanced CD4/CD8 profile; later expanding clones leaned CD4+.

Germline-derived CDR1 and CDR2 are MNHEY and SVGAGI. The CDR3 consists of 17 residues. V shed 0 bases, J shed 6 bases, and the junction held 7 bases outside the gene matches. The clonotype was recovered from an adult woman who had mild COVID-19 (a few samples of this study predate the infection). Cell type and time point are not known. The chain combines TRBV6-5 with TRBJ2-7; 14 positions match TRBD2. Sample: PBMCs or a T cell subset sorted from them (not recorded which). The CDR3 protein is CASSYSVGLAGALEQYF. The DNA of the CDR3 is TGTGCCAGCAGTTACTCGGTGGGACTAGCGGGAGCCCTCGAGCAGTACTTC.